This T cell receptor (beta chain) stems from a study of T cells in Graves' hyperthyroidism and ophthalmopathy. Regarding the study as a whole: Ophthalmopathy stood apart from stable hyperthyroidism in a 13 V-J model.

No ophthalmopathy progression within 18 months constituted stable Graves' hyperthyroidism. The CDR3 regions of TCR beta were amplified from RNA transcripts. First-round RT-PCR targeting the TCR CDR3 was performed with the HTBI primer set. One entry per CDR3 protein, called by TCRdb with MiXCR from the multiplex PCR reads. This table holds 540,000 or so distinct CDR3 sequences, approximately 14% found once. Per the germline V gene, CDR1 is SNHLY and CDR2 is FYNNEI. The CDR3 is made up of 17 amino acids. Trimming cost V 0 bases and J 4 bases; bases outside gene matches: 8. This clonotype was counted many times. Its antigen is unidentified.

The gene calls are TRBV2 and TRBJ2-2, with 7 bases fitting TRBD2. The receptor comes from a young woman with Graves' hyperthyroidism. The sequencing sample was made of blood. CDR3 DNA: TGTGCCAGCAGTGAAGCGCTTCGGCTAGCGGTCACCGGGGAGCTGTTTTTT. It is translated as CASSEALRLAVTGELFF.